The rows below give T cell receptor beta chains drawn from one sample of a study of blood T cell repertoires in COVID-19. Clones were sequenced by immunoSEQ multiplex PCR, and TCRdb holds only the in-frame ones, with some missing. The sample shows 120,000 or so clones, roughly three quarters of them seen only once. Sample: peripheral blood. All receptors come from a middle-aged man with active or convalescent COVID-19. The CDR3 runs from the conserved cysteine through the conserved F or W. The D gene is left open where the match is weak. The listing skips clone size in some rows; elsewhere it reads once, few, many or a size class.

clone size: NA; D gene: NA; V gene: TRBV6-4; J gene: TRBJ1-2; CDR3 DNA: TGTGCCAGCAGTGACTTCCCGAGTTCTGGCTACACCTTC; CDR3 protein: CASSDFPSSGYTF
clone size: NA; D gene: NA; V gene: TRBV9; J gene: TRBJ1-6; CDR3 DNA: TGTGCCAGCAGCGTAGATGCGGGGAGATCACCCCTCCACTTT; CDR3 protein: CASSVDAGRSPLHF
clone size: NA; D gene: TRBD1; V gene: TRBV28; J gene: TRBJ1-1; CDR3 DNA: TGTGCCAGCAGTTTTACCGGGACAGGGATTTACACTGAAGCTTTCTTT; CDR3 protein: CASSFTGTGIYTEAFF
clone size: NA; D gene: NA; V gene: TRBV6-6; J gene: TRBJ1-6; CDR3 DNA: TGTGCCACCTCATCTATGCGCTCCTATAATTCACCCCTCCACTTT; CDR3 protein: CATSSMRSYNSPLHF
clone size: NA; D gene: TRBD1; V gene: TRBV4-3; J gene: TRBJ1-5; CDR3 DNA: TGCGCCAGCAGCCAACCGACAGGGATGGAAAGCAATCAGCCCCAGCATTTT; CDR3 protein: CASSQPTGMESNQPQHF
clone size: few; D gene: NA; V gene: TRBV7-2; J gene: TRBJ2-2; CDR3 DNA: TGTGCCAGCAGCTTACAGGTTAACACCGGGGAGCTGTTTTTT; CDR3 protein: CASSLQVNTGELFF
clone size: once; D gene: NA; V gene: TRBV5-1; J gene: TRBJ2-2; CDR3 DNA: TGCGCCAGCAGCGGCGGGACGGGAGCCGGGGAGCTGTTTTTT; CDR3 protein: CASSGGTGAGELFF
clone size: NA; D gene: NA; V gene: TRBV29-1; J gene: TRBJ1-2; CDR3 DNA: TGCAGCGGCCTCGGGGTGGCCCTCTATGGCTACACCTTC; CDR3 protein: CSGLGVALYGYTF
clone size: NA; D gene: NA; V gene: TRBV7-3; J gene: TRBJ1-2; CDR3 DNA: TGTGCCATTCTCGGGGAGTATGGCTACACCTTC; CDR3 protein: CAILGEYGYTF
clone size: NA; D gene: TRBD1; V gene: TRBV7-2; J gene: TRBJ2-1; CDR3 DNA: TGTGCCAGCAGCAGAGCCGGGACAGAGTACAATGAGCAGTTCTTC; CDR3 protein: CASSRAGTEYNEQFF
clone size: NA; D gene: TRBD1; V gene: TRBV5-4; J gene: TRBJ1-4; CDR3 DNA: TGTGCCAGCAGCCTACAGGGGGCTGAAAAACTGTTTTTT; CDR3 protein: CASSLQGAEKLFF
clone size: NA; D gene: TRBD2; V gene: TRBV15; J gene: TRBJ2-1; CDR3 DNA: TGTGCCACCAGCCCGGGAGGGGCTAGCGGAGGAAATGAGCAGTTCTTC; CDR3 protein: CATSPGGASGGNEQFF
clone size: NA; D gene: NA; V gene: TRBV5-4; J gene: TRBJ2-5; CDR3 DNA: TGTGCCAGCAAACCAATACTACAAGAGACCCAGTACTTC; CDR3 protein: CASKPILQETQYF
clone size: NA; D gene: TRBD1; V gene: TRBV28; J gene: TRBJ2-7; CDR3 DNA: TGTGCCAGCAACCCCCACCCGGGACAGGGCAGATACGAGCAGTACTTC; CDR3 protein: CASNPHPGQGRYEQYF
clone size: NA; D gene: TRBD1; V gene: TRBV9; J gene: TRBJ2-7; CDR3 DNA: TGTGCCAGCAGCGTAGGGGACAGGGATTATTACGAGCAGTACTTC; CDR3 protein: CASSVGDRDYYEQYF
clone size: NA; D gene: NA; V gene: TRBV4-3; J gene: TRBJ1-4; CDR3 DNA: TGCGCCAGCAGCCCCTTTAGTGGTGGAGGGGGGGCGGATGAAAAACTGTTTTTT; CDR3 protein: CASSPFSGGGGADEKLFF
clone size: NA; D gene: NA; V gene: TRBV5-1; J gene: TRBJ1-5; CDR3 DNA: TGCGCCAGCAGCTTGGCGGGGTCAGCAAATCAGCCCCAGCATTTT; CDR3 protein: CASSLAGSANQPQHF
clone size: once; D gene: NA; V gene: TRBV9; J gene: TRBJ1-2; CDR3 DNA: TGTGCCAGCAGCGTTGACTTGAGCTATGGCTACACCTTC; CDR3 protein: CASSVDLSYGYTF
clone size: once; D gene: NA; V gene: TRBV21-1; J gene: TRBJ2-1; CDR3 DNA: TGTGCCAGCAGCACCGAGCGGGGGGGCTACAATGAGCAGTTCTTC; CDR3 protein: CASSTERGGYNEQFF
clone size: NA; D gene: NA; V gene: TRBV30; J gene: TRBJ2-2; CDR3 DNA: TGTGCCTGGACTATGACTATCGGGGAGCTGTTTTTT; CDR3 protein: CAWTMTIGELFF
clone size: NA; D gene: NA; V gene: TRBV11-2; J gene: TRBJ2-3; CDR3 DNA: TGTGCCAGCGCTAACGGGGGCACAGATACGCAGTATTTT; CDR3 protein: CASANGGTDTQYF